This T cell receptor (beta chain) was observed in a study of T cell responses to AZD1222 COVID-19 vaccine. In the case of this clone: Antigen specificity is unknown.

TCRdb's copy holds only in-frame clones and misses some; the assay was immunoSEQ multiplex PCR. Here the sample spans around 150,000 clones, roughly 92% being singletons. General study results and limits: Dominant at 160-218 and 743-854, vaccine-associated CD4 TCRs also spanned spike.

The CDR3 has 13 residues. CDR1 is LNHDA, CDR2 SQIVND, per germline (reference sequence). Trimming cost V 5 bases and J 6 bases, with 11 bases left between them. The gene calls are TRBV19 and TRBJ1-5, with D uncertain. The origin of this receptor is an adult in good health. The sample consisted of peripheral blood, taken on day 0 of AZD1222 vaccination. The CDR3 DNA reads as TGTGCCAGTAGTCCCGATAGGGTTCAGCCCCAGCATTTT. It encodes CASSPDRVQPQHF.